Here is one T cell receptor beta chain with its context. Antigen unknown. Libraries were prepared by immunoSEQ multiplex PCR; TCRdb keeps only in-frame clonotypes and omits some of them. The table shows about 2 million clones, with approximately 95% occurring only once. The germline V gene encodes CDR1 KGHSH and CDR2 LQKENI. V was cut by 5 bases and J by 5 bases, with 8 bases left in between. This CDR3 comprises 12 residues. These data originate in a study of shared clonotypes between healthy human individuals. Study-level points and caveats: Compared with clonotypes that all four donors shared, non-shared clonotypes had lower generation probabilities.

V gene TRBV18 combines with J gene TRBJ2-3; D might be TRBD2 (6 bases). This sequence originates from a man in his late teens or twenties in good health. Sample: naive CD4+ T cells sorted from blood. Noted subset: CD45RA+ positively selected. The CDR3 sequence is CASSYSGDTQYF. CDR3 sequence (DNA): TGTGCCAGCTCATATAGCGGAGATACGCAGTATTTT. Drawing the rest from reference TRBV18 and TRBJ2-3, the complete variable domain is NAGVMQNPRHLVRRRGQEARLRCSPMKGHSHVYWYRQLPEEGLKFMVYLQKENIIDESGMPKERFSAEFPKEGPSILRIQQVVRGDSAAYFCASSYSGDTQYFGPGTRLTVL.